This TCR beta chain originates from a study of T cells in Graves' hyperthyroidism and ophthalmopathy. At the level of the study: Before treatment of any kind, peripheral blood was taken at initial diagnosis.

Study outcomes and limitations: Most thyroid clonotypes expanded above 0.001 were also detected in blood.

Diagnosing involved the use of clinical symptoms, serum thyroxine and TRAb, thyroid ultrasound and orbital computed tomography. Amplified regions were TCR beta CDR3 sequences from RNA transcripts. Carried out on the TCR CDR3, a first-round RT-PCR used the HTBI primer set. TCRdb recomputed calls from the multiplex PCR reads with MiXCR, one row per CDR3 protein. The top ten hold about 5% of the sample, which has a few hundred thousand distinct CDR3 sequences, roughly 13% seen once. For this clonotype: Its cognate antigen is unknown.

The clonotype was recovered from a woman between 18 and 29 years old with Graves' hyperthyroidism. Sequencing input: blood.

The CDR3 bases are TGTGCCAGCAGTTTATTATTGGGGCAGTCCCTCCACTTT. Translation: CASSLLLGQSLHF. This chain connects TRBV28 to TRBJ1-6; perhaps TRBD1 as D (5 bases). V was pared by 1 base and J by 14 bases, with 12 bases between. CDR3 size: 13 residues. Germline CDR1 reads MDHEN; CDR2 reads SYDVKM.